The table lists the clone carrying this T cell receptor beta chain with a few counts. As the method for making TCR beta libraries, quantitative 5'-RACE with molecular barcodes was used. MiXCR, run by TCRdb on the 5' RACE reads, gives a single entry per CDR3 protein. The sample has just over 150,000 distinct CDR3 sequences, about 16% seen once. The data were obtained in a study of CD8 T cells in ankylosing spondylitis. CDR1 is MDHEN and CDR2 is SYDVKM in the germline V gene. V was clipped by 7 bases and J by 4 bases, with 17 bases between them. The CDR3 runs 14 residues. The sequencing sample was made of blood, either unsorted or a sorted T cell fraction (not recorded which). The chain combines TRBV28 with TRBJ2-7; tentatively, D is TRBD1 or TRBD2 (7 bases each). This clonotype was sampled from a male donor with ankylosing spondylitis or in good health (not recorded which). The CDR3 DNA sequence: TGTGCCAGCATTGCCGGGACAGCGGGGTACGAGCAGTACTTC. Translation: CASIAGTAGYEQYF. Full variable domain (remainder filled in from reference TRBV28 and TRBJ2-7): DVKVTQSSRYLVKRTGEKVFLECVQDMDHENMFWYRQDPGLGLRLIYFSYDVKMKEKGDIPEGYSVSREKKERFSLILESASTNQTSMYLCASIAGTAGYEQYFGPGTRLTVT.